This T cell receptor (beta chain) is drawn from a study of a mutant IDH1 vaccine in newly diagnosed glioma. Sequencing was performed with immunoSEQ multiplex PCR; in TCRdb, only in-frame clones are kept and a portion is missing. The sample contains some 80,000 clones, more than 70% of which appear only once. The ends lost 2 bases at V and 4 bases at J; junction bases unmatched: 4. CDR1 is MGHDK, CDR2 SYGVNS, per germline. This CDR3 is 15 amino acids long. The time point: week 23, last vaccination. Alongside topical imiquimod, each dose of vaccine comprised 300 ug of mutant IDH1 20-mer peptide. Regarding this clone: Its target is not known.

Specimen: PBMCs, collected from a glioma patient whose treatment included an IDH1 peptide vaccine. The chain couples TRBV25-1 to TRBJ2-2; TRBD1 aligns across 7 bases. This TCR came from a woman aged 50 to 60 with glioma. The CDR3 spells CASSETGVTTGELFF. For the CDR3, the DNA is TGTGCCAGCAGTGAAACAGGGGTCACCACCGGGGAGCTGTTTTTT.